The T cell receptor (beta chain) described here comes from a study of blood T cell repertoires in COVID-19. Study overall: COVID-19 samples collected from the United States, Italy and Spain covered acute and convalescent phases. Sources were T cells, B-cell-depleted T cells, or PBMCs; the material itself was cDNA or gDNA.

The method was immunoSEQ multiplex PCR; TCRdb's version includes in-frame clones alone and lacks a portion of them. The sample yields tens of thousands of clones, around four fifths seen once. The V end was cut by 0 bases, the J end by 2 bases, with 16 bases between. Per germline, CDR1 LGHNA and CDR2 YNFKEQ. CDR3 length: 17 residues. The sample taken for sequencing was peripheral blood. The receptor was derived from a man between 65 and 85 years old with acute or convalescent COVID-19. V is TRBV4-2 and J is TRBJ1-2, with D perhaps matching TRBD1 (6 bases). In nucleotides, the CDR3 is TGTGCCAGCAGCCAAGACAGGGGAACCACCATGAACTATGGCTACACCTTC. Its translation: CASSQDRGTTMNYGYTF.